The 17 T cell receptor beta chains below were found in one sample sequenced in a study of blood T cells in healthy people across ages. A J-beta primer mix and a sample-barcoded 5' primer were used in a second PCR of roughly 7 to 12 cycles. TCRdb called the 5' RACE reads again in MiXCR, with one record for every CDR3 protein. The data contain 650,000 to 800,000 distinct CDR3 sequences, under 55% of them seen just once; the ten biggest clones take up about 21%. Source material: blood. The receptors shown here come from a man between 60 and 70 years old in good health.

The chain employs TRBV20-1 and TRBJ1-2, with D perhaps matching TRBD1 (5 bases). V lost 0 bases and J lost 6, with 11 bases in between. In germline, CDR1 is DFQATT, CDR2 SNEGSKA (reference sequence). The CDR3 extends over 13 amino acids. The CDR3 region is CSAREEGPDGYTF. CDR3 DNA sequence: TGCAGTGCTAGAGAGGAGGGGCCGGATGGCTACACCTTC.

V usage is TRBV2 and J usage is TRBJ2-3; TRBD1 might be the D (7 bases). The CDR3 covers 17 residues. Germline CDR1 and CDR2: SNHLY and FYNNEI. V was pared by 7 bases and J by 2 bases, with 22 bases between. The CDR3 nucleotides read TGTGCCAGCAACCCACGGGGGCGCGGGACAGACACAGATACGCAGTATTTT. Translating gives CASNPRGRGTDTDTQYF.

This clonotype was seen once. The CDR3 DNA follows: TGTGCCTGGAGTGTAGATCCTAAAGTCAAAAACATTCAGTACTTC. Protein product: CAWSVDPKVKNIQYF. The chain recombines TRBV30 with TRBJ2-4; no firm D call. Germline CDR1 and CDR2: GTSNPN and SVGIG (reference sequence). Trimming pared 0 bases from V and 3 bases from J, leaving 12 bases between. CDR3 size: 15 residues.

This clonotype was recorded once. This chain uses TRBV27 with TRBJ2-5, with D uncertain. The J call may be mistaken, given a closer DNA end match to TRBJ2-7. Germline V lookup: CDR1 MNHEY, CDR2 SMNVEV (reference sequence). The CDR3 contains 9 residues. The CDR3 loop reads CASSPEQYF. The DNA of the CDR3 is TGTGCCAGCAGTCCCGAGCAGTACTTC.

The table lists this clonotype with many counts. This chain links TRBV18 with TRBJ2-7; the D gene is possibly TRBD2 (6 bases). In germline, CDR1 is KGHSH, CDR2 LQKENI. The CDR3 has 16 residues. Trimming removed 3 bases from V and 0 bases from J, with 15 bases in between. For the CDR3, the DNA is TGTGCCAGCTCACCCCTCGCGGGGCCTAGCTCCTACGAGCAGTACTTC. Its protein is CASSPLAGPSSYEQYF.

This rearrangement joins TRBV5-1 to TRBJ2-7, with 8 bases identical to TRBD1. V lost 7 bases to trimming and J lost 0 bases; unmatched junction nucleotides: 3. Germline CDR1 and CDR2: SGHRS and YFSETQ. The CDR3 length is 13 residues. Here the CDR3 reads CASAQGGSYEQYF. CDR3 bases: TGCGCCAGCGCACAGGGGGGCTCCTACGAGCAGTACTTC. The whole variable domain, filled in from reference TRBV5-1 and TRBJ2-7, reads KAGVTQTPRYLIKTRGQQVTLSCSPISGHRSVSWYQQTPGQGLQFLFEYFSETQRNKGNFPGRFSGRQFSNSRSEMNVSTLELGDSALYLCASAQGGSYEQYFGPGTRLTVT.

The chain recombines TRBV7-2 with TRBJ2-5, with D unresolved. V was trimmed by 5 bases and J by 5 bases, leaving 15 bases between them. Germline CDR1 and CDR2: SGHTA and FQGNSA. The CDR3 sequence is 14 residues long. Here the CDR3 DNA reads TGTGCCAGCAGCCAGTCCGGGCGAGGCGAGACCCAGTACTTC. Protein: CASSQSGRGETQYF.

The chain links TRBV27 to TRBJ2-7, with D uncertain. The germline V gene encodes CDR1 MNHEY and CDR2 SMNVEV (reference sequence). The germline V and J ends were trimmed by 2 bases and 5 bases, with 7 bases remaining between them. The CDR3 is made up of 12 amino acids. The CDR3 nucleotides read TGTGCCAGCAGTTTAGCAACCGACGAGCAGTACTTC. Translation: CASSLATDEQYF.

The chain combines TRBV28 with TRBJ1-6; the D gene is possibly TRBD1 (5 bases). Trimming left V 7 bases short and J 7 bases short, with 17 bases between. CDR1 is MDHEN and CDR2 is SYDVKM in the germline V gene. This CDR3 spans 15 amino acids. The CDR3 nucleotides read TGTGCCAGCACCGGGGGGAGCCTACTAAATTCACCCCTCCACTTT. Residues: CASTGGSLLNSPLHF.

In regard to this clonotype: This may stem from a read error, because a much larger clone lies one nucleotide away. The chain recombines TRBV29-1 with TRBJ2-3; D tentatively fits TRBD1 or TRBD2 (6 bases each). Germline CDR1 SQVTM, CDR2 ANQGSEA. The CDR3 runs to 13 residues. As DNA, the CDR3 is TGCTGCGTTGAAAGGGGGGGCACAGATACGCAGTATTTT. Residues: CCVERGGTDTQYF.

The table lists this clonotype with a few counts. The rearrangement uses TRBV13 and TRBJ2-4, with 9 bases identical to TRBD2. Trimming cost V 6 bases and J 8 bases; bases outside gene matches: 8. Germline-derived CDR1 and CDR2 are PRHDT and FYEKMQ (reference sequence). The CDR3 runs 14 residues. The CDR3 protein is CASRHSGGLHIQYF. The CDR3 DNA reads as TGTGCCAGCAGGCATAGCGGGGGACTACACATTCAGTACTTC. The whole variable domain, filled in from reference TRBV13 and TRBJ2-4, reads AAGVIQSPRHLIKEKRETATLKCYPIPRHDTVYWYQQGPGQDPQFLISFYEKMQSDKGSIPDRFSAQQFSDYHSELNMSSLELGDSALYFCASRHSGGLHIQYFGAGTRLSVL.

A few counts support this clonotype. The chain recombines TRBV5-1 with TRBJ2-6; D unclear. The V end was cut by 3 bases, the J end by 0 bases, with 10 bases between. Per germline, CDR1 SGHRS and CDR2 YFSETQ. This CDR3 contains 16 residues. The CDR3 protein is CASSYWTGSGANVLTF. CDR3 nucleotide sequence: TGCGCCAGCAGCTATTGGACGGGCTCTGGGGCCAACGTCCTGACTTTC.

The V gene is TRBV9, the J gene TRBJ2-3; perhaps TRBD2 as D (7 bases). The germline V and J ends were trimmed by 3 bases and 4 bases, with 24 bases remaining between them. CDR3 length equals 18 residues. CDR1 is SGDLS, CDR2 YYNGEE, per germline. CDR3 nucleotides: TGTGCCAGCAGCGCAGGAAATGAATGGCGGGGGCAGGCAGATACGCAGTATTTT. Translated, it gives CASSAGNEWRGQADTQYF.

A single count supports this clonotype. The chain links TRBV7-9 to TRBJ2-1; D call uncertain. This CDR3 is built from 10 residues. CDR1 is SEHNR, CDR2 FQNEAQ, per germline (reference sequence). V was trimmed by 4 bases and J by 8 bases, leaving 3 bases between them. DNA of the CDR3: TGTGCCAGCAGCTCCTATGAGCAGTTCTTC. This translates into CASSSYEQFF.

J is TRBJ2-5 and V is TRBV27; TRBD2 might be the D (5 bases). Germline values: CDR1 MNHEY, CDR2 SMNVEV (reference sequence). V gave up 6 bases and J gave up 11 bases, with 16 bases separating them. The length of the CDR3 is 12 residues. CDR3 residues: CASRTFSEKQYF. The CDR3 DNA reads TGTGCCAGCAGAACCTTTAGCGAGAAGCAGTACTTC.

The rearrangement joins TRBV6-2 or TRBV6-3 to TRBJ2-7, with a tentative D call TRBD1 (5 bases). Germline CDR1 and CDR2: MNHEY and SVGEGT. The CDR3 is made up of 14 amino acids. V gave up 2 bases and J gave up 1 base, with 9 bases separating them. CDR3 protein: CASSYIGQSYEQYF. In DNA, the CDR3 is TGTGCCAGCAGTTACATTGGACAATCCTACGAGCAGTACTTC.

The sample holds a few counts of this clonotype. This chain connects TRBV4-3 to TRBJ1-4; unclear D gene. This CDR3 spans 15 amino acids. Germline V gene sequence: CDR1 LGHNA, CDR2 YSLEER. Deletions cut 1 base from V and 1 base from J, with 7 bases between. The CDR3 is CASSQGRITNEKLFF. The CDR3 DNA is TGCGCCAGCAGCCAAGGACGGATAACTAATGAAAAACTGTTTTTT.